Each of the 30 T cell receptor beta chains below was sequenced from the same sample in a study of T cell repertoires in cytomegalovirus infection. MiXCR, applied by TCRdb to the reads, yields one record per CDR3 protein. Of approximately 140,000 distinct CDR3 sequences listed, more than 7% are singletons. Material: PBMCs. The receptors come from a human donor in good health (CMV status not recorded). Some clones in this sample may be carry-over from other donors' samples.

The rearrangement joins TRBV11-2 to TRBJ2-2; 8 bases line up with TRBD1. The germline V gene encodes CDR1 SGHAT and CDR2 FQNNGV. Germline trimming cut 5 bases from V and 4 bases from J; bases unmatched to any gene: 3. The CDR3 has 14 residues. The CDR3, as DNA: TGTGCCAGCAGCAACACAGGGGGCACCGGGGAGCTGTTTTTT. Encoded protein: CASSNTGGTGELFF.

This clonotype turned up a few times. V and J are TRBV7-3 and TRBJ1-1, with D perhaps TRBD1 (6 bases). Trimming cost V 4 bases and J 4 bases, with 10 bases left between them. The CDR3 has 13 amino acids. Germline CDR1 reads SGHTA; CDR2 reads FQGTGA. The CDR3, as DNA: TGTGCCAGCAGCTCTCAGGGGTTCACTGAAGCTTTCTTT. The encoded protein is CASSSQGFTEAFF.

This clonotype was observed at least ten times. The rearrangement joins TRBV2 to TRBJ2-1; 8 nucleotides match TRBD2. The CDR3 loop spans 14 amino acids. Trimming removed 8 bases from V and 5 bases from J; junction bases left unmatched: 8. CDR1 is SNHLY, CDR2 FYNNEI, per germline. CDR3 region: CASGGRGANNEQFF. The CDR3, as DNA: TGTGCCAGCGGGGGGCGGGGGGCAAACAATGAGCAGTTCTTC.

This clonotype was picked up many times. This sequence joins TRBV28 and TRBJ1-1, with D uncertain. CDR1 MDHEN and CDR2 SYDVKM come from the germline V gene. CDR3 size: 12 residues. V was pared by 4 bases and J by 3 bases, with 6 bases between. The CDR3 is CASSYPYTEAFF. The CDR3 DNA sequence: TGTGCCAGCAGTTACCCATACACTGAAGCTTTCTTT. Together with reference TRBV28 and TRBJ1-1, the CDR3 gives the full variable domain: DVKVTQSSRYLVKRTGEKVFLECVQDMDHENMFWYRQDPGLGLRLIYFSYDVKMKEKGDIPEGYSVSREKKERFSLILESASTNQTSMYLCASSYPYTEAFFGQGTRLTVV.

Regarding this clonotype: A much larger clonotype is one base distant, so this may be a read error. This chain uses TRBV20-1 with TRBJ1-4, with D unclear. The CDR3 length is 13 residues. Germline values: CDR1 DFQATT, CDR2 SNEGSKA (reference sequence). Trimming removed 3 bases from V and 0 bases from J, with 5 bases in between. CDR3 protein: CSASEPTNEKLFF. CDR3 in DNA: TGCAGTGCTAGTGAGCCAACTAATGAAAAACTGTTTTTT.

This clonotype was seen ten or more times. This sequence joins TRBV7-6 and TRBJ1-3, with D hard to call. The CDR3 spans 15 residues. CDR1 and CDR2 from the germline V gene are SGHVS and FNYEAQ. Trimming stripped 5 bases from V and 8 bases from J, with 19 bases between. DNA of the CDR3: TGTGCCAGCAGCGCCCGGGAGAAAGGACGGCACACCATATATTTT. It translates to CASSAREKGRHTIYF. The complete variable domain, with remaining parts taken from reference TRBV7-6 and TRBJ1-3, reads GAGVSQSPRYKVTKRGQDVALRCDPISGHVSLYWYRQALGQGPEFLTYFNYEAQQDKSGLPNDRFSAERPEGSISTLTIQRTEQRDSAMYRCASSAREKGRHTIYFGEGSWLTVV.

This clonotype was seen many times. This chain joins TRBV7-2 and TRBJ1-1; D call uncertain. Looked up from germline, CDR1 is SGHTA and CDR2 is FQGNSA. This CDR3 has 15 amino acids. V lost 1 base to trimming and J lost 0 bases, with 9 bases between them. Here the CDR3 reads CASSLDVGMNTEAFF. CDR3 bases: TGTGCCAGCAGCTTAGACGTAGGGATGAACACTGAAGCTTTCTTT.

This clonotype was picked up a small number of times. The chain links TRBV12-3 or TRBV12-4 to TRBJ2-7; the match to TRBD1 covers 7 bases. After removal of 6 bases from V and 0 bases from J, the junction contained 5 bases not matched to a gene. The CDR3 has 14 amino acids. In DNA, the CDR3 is TGTGCCAGCAGCTACAGGGGAATCTCCTACGAGCAGTACTTC. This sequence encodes CASSYRGISYEQYF.

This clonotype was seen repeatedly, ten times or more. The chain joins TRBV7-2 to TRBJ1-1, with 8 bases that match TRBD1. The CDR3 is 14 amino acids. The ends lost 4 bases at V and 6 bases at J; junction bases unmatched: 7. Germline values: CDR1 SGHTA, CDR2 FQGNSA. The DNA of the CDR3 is TGTGCCAGCAGCTCGACAGGGGCTCCCGCTGAAGCTTTCTTT. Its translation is CASSSTGAPAEAFF.

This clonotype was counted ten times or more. CDR3 amino acids: CASSTITDRGPLYEQYF. The DNA of the CDR3 is TGTGCCAGCAGTACCATCACGGACAGGGGGCCCCTCTACGAGCAGTACTTC. The chain joins TRBV6-6 to TRBJ2-7, with TRBD1 matching 11 bases. V was clipped by 5 bases and J by 3 bases; unmatched bases: 12. Germline-derived CDR1 and CDR2 are MNHNY and SVGAGI (reference sequence). This CDR3 has 17 amino acids.

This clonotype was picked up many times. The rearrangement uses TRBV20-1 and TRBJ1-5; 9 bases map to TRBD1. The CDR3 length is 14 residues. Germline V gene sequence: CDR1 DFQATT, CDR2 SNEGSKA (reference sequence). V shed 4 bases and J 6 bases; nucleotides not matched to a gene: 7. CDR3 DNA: TGCAGTGCTATTCCGGGACAGGGCGGTCAGCCCCAGCATTTT. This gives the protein CSAIPGQGGQPQHF.

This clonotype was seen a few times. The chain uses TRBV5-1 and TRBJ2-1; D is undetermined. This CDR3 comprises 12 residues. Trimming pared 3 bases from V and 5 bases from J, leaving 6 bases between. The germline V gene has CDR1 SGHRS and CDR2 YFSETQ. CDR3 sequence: CASSWEHNEQFF. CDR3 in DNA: TGCGCCAGCAGCTGGGAACACAATGAGCAGTTCTTC.

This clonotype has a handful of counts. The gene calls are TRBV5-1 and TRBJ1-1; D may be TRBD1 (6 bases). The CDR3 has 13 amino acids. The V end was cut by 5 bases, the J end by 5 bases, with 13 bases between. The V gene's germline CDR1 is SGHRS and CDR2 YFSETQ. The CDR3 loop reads CASRGGQGTEAFF. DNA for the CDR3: TGCGCCAGCAGAGGGGGGCAAGGAACTGAAGCTTTCTTT.

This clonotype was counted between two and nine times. The CDR3 here is CASSLSRVGDRRFF. CDR3 sequence (DNA): TGTGCCAGCAGTTTATCTCGGGTGGGGGACAGGCGGTTCTTC. This chain joins TRBV28 and TRBJ2-1; 8 bases align to TRBD1. CDR1 MDHEN and CDR2 SYDVKM come from the germline V gene. V dropped 1 base and J dropped 15; count of bases not matched to a gene: 11. CDR3 size: 14 residues.

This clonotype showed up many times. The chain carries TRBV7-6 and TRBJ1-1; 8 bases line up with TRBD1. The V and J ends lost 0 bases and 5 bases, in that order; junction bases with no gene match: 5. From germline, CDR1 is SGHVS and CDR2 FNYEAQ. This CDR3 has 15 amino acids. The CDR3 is CASSLARGRPTEAFF. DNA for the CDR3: TGTGCCAGCAGCTTAGCCAGGGGGCGACCAACTGAAGCTTTCTTT.

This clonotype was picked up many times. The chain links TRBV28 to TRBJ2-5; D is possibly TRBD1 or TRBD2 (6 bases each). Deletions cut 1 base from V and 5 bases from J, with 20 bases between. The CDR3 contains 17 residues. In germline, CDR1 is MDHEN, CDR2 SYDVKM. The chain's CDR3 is CASSLLSGAAPWETQYF. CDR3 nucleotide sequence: TGTGCCAGCAGTTTATTATCGGGGGCCGCCCCTTGGGAGACCCAGTACTTC.

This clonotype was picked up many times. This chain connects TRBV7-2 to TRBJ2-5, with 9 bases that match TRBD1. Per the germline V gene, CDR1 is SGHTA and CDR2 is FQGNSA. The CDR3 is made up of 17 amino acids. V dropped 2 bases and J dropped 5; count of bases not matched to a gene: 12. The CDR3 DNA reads TGTGCCAGCAGCTTATTATCTACAGGGGGCTCAAGGGAGACCCAGTACTTC. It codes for CASSLLSTGGSRETQYF. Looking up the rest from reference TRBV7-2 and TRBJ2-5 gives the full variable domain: GAGVSQSPSNKVTEKGKDVELRCDPISGHTALYWYRQSLGQGLEFLIYFQGNSAPDKSGLPSDRFSAERTGGSVSTLTIQRTQQEDSAVYLCASSLLSTGGSRETQYFGPGTRLLVL.

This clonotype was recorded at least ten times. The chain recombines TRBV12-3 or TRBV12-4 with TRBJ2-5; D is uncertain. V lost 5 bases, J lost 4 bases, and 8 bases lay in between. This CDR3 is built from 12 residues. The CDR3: CASSPGRETQYF. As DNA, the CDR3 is TGTGCCAGCAGTCCTGGACGAGAGACCCAGTACTTC.

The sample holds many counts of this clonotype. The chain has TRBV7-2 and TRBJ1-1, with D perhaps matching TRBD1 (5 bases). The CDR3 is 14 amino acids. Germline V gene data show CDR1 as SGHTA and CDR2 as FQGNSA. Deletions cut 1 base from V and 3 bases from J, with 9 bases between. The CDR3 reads CASSLEGRDTEAFF. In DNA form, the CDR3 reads TGTGCCAGCAGCTTAGAGGGGAGGGACACTGAAGCTTTCTTT.

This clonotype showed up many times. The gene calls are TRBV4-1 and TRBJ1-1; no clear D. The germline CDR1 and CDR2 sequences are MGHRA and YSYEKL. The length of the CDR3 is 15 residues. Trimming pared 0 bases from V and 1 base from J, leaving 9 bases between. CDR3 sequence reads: CASSQDSVGNTEAFF. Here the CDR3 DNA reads TGCGCCAGCAGCCAAGATTCGGTGGGGAACACTGAAGCTTTCTTT.

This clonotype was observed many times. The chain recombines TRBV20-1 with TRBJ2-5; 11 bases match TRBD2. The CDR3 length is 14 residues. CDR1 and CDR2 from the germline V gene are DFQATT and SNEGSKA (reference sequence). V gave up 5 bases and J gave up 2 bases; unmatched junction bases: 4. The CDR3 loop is CSARLAGSQETQYF. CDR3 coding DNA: TGCAGTGCTCGACTAGCGGGGAGTCAAGAGACCCAGTACTTC.

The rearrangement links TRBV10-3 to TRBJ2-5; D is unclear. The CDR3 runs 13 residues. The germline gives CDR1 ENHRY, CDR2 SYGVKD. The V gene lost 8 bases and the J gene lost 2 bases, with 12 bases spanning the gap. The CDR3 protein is CAIQYAAQETQYF. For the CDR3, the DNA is TGTGCCATCCAATATGCAGCTCAAGAGACCCAGTACTTC.

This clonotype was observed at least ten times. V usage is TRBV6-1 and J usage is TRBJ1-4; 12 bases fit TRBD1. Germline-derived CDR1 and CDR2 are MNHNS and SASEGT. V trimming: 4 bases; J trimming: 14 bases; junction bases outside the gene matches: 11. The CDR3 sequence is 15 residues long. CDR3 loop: CASSASGTGGTGLFF. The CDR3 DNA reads TGTGCCAGCAGTGCCTCCGGGACAGGGGGCACTGGGCTGTTTTTT.

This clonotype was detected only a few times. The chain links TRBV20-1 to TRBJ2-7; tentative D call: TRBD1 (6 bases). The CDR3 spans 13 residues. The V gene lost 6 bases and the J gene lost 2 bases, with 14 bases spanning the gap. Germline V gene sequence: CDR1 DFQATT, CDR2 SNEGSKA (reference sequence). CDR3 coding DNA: TGCAGTGCCCGACAGGCCCTAACCTACGAGCAGTACTTC. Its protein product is CSARQALTYEQYF.

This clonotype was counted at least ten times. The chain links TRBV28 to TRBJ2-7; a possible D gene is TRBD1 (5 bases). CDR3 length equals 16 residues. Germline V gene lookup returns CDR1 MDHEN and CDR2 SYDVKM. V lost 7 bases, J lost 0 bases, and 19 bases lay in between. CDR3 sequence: CASIRFTGSFSYEQYF. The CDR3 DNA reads TGTGCCAGCATCCGATTTACAGGTTCATTCTCCTACGAGCAGTACTTC.

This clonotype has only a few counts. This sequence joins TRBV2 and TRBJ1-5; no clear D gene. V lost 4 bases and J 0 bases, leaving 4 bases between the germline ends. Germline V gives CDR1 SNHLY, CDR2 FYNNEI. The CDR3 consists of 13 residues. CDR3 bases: TGTGCCAGCAGTGGTAATAGCAATCAGCCCCAGCATTTT. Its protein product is CASSGNSNQPQHF.

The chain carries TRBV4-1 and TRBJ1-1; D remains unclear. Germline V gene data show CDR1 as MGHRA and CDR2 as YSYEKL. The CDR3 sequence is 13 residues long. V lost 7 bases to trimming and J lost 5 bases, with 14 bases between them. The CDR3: CASTFGAGTEAFF. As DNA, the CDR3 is TGCGCCAGCACCTTTGGAGCGGGGACTGAAGCTTTCTTT.

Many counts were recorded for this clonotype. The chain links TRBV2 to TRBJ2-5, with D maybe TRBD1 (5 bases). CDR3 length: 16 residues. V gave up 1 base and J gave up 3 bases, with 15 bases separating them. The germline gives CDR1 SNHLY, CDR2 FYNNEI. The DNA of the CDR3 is TGTGCCAGCAGTGAAGGGCAAGGGGTTATGGAAGAGACCCAGTACTTC. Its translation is CASSEGQGVMEETQYF. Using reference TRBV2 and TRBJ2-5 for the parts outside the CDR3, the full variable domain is EPEVTQTPSHQVTQMGQEVILRCVPISNHLYFYWYRQILGQKVEFLVSFYNNEISEKSEIFDDQFSVERPDGSNFTLKIRSTKLEDSAMYFCASSEGQGVMEETQYFGPGTRLLVL.

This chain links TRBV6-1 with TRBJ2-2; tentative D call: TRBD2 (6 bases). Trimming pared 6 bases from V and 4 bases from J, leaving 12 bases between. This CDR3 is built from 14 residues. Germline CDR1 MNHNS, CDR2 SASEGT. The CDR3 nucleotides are TGTGCCAGCAGAGGGGACTTCCTCACCGGGGAGCTGTTTTTT. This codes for CASRGDFLTGELFF.

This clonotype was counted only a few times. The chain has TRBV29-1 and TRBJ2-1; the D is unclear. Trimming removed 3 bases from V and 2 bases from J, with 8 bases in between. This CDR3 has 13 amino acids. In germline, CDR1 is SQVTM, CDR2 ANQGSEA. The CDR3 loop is CSVDGETYNEQFF. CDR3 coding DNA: TGCAGCGTTGATGGTGAAACCTACAATGAGCAGTTCTTC.